What follows describes a single T cell receptor beta chain. Its target antigen remains unknown. No much larger clone exists at a distance of one base, and base qualities are not known. The CDR3 covers 14 residues, taking in both the cysteine and the phenylalanine. CDR3 DNA is the only sequence kept; it has 42 bases, read in frame from the first base. In the germline V gene (reference sequence), CDR1 corresponds to DFQATT and CDR2 to SNEGSKA. The V and J ends are trimmed by 4 bases and 2 bases, leaving 12 bases between them. The sample comes from a study of T-cell reconstitution after alpha-beta-depleted transplantation in children (TCRdb year 2016). Background for the entire study: T-cell immune reconstitution after TCRalphabeta/CD19-depleted allogeneic hematopoietic cell transplantation in children was quantitatively tracked in the study by means of TCR repertoire profiling.

Libraries were made using PCR. Reads for this sample came from an Illumina HiSeq 2500. Molecular barcoding was employed in the preparation of TCR libraries, with unique molecular identifiers being used to normalize TCRbeta repertoire quantification. TCRdb ran its own pipeline on the public reads, namely fastp trimming at Q25 and MiXCR clone calling, and kept in-frame beta chains. Identical CDR3 protein sequences are pooled into one entry, listed with their most common genes and DNA. For this sample the table gives about 110,000 distinct CDR3 sequences, of which 23% were detected only once. The ten largest clones capture roughly a tenth of the sample. The research as a whole found: In some patients, high TCRbeta diversity at day 60 was attributed to recipient T cells and intrathymic progenitors that had survived conditioning. The apparently early recovery of alphabetaT-cell counts about two months after transplant reportedly depended on only several hundred rapidly expanded clones that came from non-depleted graft cells. Over the following months the frequencies of hyperexpanded clones went down, and after one year T-cell counts and TCRbeta diversity were mostly credited to newly produced T cells.

Read against the paper, the sample's treatment or condition label means: allogeneic hematopoietic cell transplantation with graft depleted of TCRalphabeta T cells and CD19 B cells. The children who served as transplant recipients had been given grafts of TCRalphabeta/CD19-depleted allogeneic hematopoietic cells. This chain is built from TRBV20-1 and TRBJ2-1; TRBD2 is a weak D gene call, 5 bases matching. The receptor comes from a male patient aged 2 to 9 who had a stem cell transplant for chronic granulomatous disease, so the T cells may come from the graft donor. Material: PBMCs, mostly from graft donor cells, obtained 180 days after TCRalphabeta/CD19-depleted stem cell transplant. The nucleotides read TGCAGTGCTAAAATAGCGCATACCTACAATGAGCAGTTCTTC. Translated, it reads CSAKIAHTYNEQFF.